What follows are 20 T cell receptor beta chains derived from one specimen sequenced in a study of response to subunit inactivated influenza vaccine. TCRdb reprocessed the RT-PCR reads with MiXCR, giving one entry per CDR3 protein. The data hold roughly 650,000 distinct CDR3 sequences, with 12% to 15% observed a single time. The sequencing here drew on PBMCs from blood, taken 14 days before vaccination. The source of these receptors is a man aged 50-59 years who received an inactivated influenza vaccine.

This clonotype was recorded many times. The V and J genes are TRBV7-9 and TRBJ2-1; D not resolved. The germline gives CDR1 SEHNR, CDR2 FQNEAQ (reference sequence). The V and J ends lost 0 bases and 5 bases respectively, with 8 bases between them. The CDR3 spans 14 residues. The CDR3 DNA is TGTGCCAGCAGCTTAGCGCTGGCCAACAATGAGCAGTTCTTC. Its translation is CASSLALANNEQFF.

The DNA of the CDR3 is TGTGCCAGCAGAAAGGGGCCTGGGTTACAGTACTTC. Its translation: CASRKGPGLQYF. The chain has TRBV21-1 and TRBJ2-7; no DNA check was done on the table's D call, TRBD2. TRBV21-1 is flagged as a pseudogene. This CDR3 has 12 amino acids.

This rearrangement joins TRBV7-2 to TRBJ2-6; a weak D match, TRBD1 (5 bases). V was clipped by 5 bases and J by 8 bases, with 16 bases between them. The CDR3 runs 15 residues. Per the germline V gene, CDR1 is SGHTA and CDR2 is FQGNSA. DNA for the CDR3: TGTGCCAGCAGCCCAGGACACCAGGAGACCAACGTCCTGACTTTC. Amino acids: CASSPGHQETNVLTF.

The V gene is TRBV9, the J gene TRBJ1-3; D is possibly TRBD1 (5 bases). The CDR3 contains 16 residues. Germline-derived CDR1 and CDR2 are SGDLS and YYNGEE. Trimming removed 0 bases from V and 1 base from J, with 11 bases in between. In DNA form, the CDR3 reads TGTGCCAGCAGCGTAGGTGGGGGTGCTTCTGGAAACACCATATATTTT. Its protein is CASSVGGGASGNTIYF.

This clonotype was seen many times. V gene TRBV4-1 combines with J gene TRBJ1-4; a possible D gene is TRBD1 (5 bases). This CDR3 spans 15 amino acids. Trimming removed 0 bases from V and 2 bases from J, with 7 bases in between. The germline V gene encodes CDR1 MGHRA and CDR2 YSYEKL. CDR3 coding DNA: TGCGCCAGCAGCCAAGATCGACAGACTAATGAAAAACTGTTTTTT. As protein: CASSQDRQTNEKLFF.

The table lists this clonotype with many counts. The rearrangement links TRBV24-1 to TRBJ2-1; D is undetermined. There are 11 residues in the CDR3. Germline V gene sequence: CDR1 KGHDR, CDR2 SFDVKD. The ends were cut back, 0 bases at V and 8 bases at J, with 1 base in the middle. The CDR3 DNA reads TGTGCCACCAGTGATTTGGATGAGCAGTTCTTC. Translating it yields CATSDLDEQFF.

This clonotype was seen at least ten times. The rearrangement links TRBV12-3 or TRBV12-4 to TRBJ1-2; D gene uncertain. V was shortened by 5 bases and J by 8 bases, with 12 bases between the two germline ends. This CDR3 contains 12 residues. CDR3 coding DNA: TGTGCCAGCAGTCCACCTCACGGGGGCTACACCTTC. It yields the protein CASSPPHGGYTF.

The sample holds one count of this clonotype. This sequence joins TRBV6-2 or TRBV6-3 and TRBJ2-6; 7 positions match TRBD1. V was clipped by 9 bases and J by 0 bases; unmatched bases: 8. Germline V gene lookup returns CDR1 MNHEY and CDR2 SVGEGT. The CDR3 extends over 16 amino acids. This CDR3 is CASWGQPGSGANVLTF. CDR3 in DNA: TGTGCCAGTTGGGGACAGCCCGGCTCTGGGGCCAACGTCCTGACTTTC.

This sequence joins TRBV11-1 and TRBJ2-4; TRBD1 agrees at 9 bases. The CDR3 spans 14 residues. Germline-derived CDR1 and CDR2 are SGHAT and FQDESV (reference sequence). Losses at the gene ends were 6 bases for V and 3 bases for J; bases not matched to a gene: 3. The CDR3 reads CASSDRGNKNIQYF. The CDR3 nucleotides are TGTGCCAGCAGTGACAGGGGGAACAAAAACATTCAGTACTTC.

The chain links TRBV3-1 to TRBJ2-1; 12 bases agree with TRBD2. The CDR3 sequence is 16 residues long. With 3 bases clipped from V and 8 bases from J, the junction kept 8 bases outside the gene matches. Germline lookup yields CDR1 LGHDT and CDR2 YNNKEL (reference sequence). The CDR3 DNA reads TGTGCCAGCAGCCAGAAATGGACTAGCGGGATCTATGAGCAGTTCTTC. Translated, it gives CASSQKWTSGIYEQFF.

The chain links TRBV5-5 to TRBJ2-1; the D gene is possibly TRBD2 (6 bases). Between the trimmed V and J ends, which lost 4 bases and 0 bases, there was a span of 17 bases. Germline V gene lookup returns CDR1 SGHKS and CDR2 YYEKEE (reference sequence). This CDR3 is 17 amino acids long. The CDR3 DNA is TGTGCCAGCAGCCGCGGGGCAGGAAGAAGCTCCTACAATGAGCAGTTCTTC. It encodes CASSRGAGRSSYNEQFF.

J is TRBJ2-2 and V is TRBV4-2, with D perhaps TRBD1 (5 bases). Germline CDR1 is LGHNA and CDR2 is YNFKEQ. There are 15 residues in the CDR3. V shed 0 bases and J shed 4 bases, with 9 bases lying between them. The DNA for the CDR3 is TGTGCCAGCAGCCAAGATGAGCAGGGCACCGGGGAGCTGTTTTTT. This sequence encodes CASSQDEQGTGELFF.

CDR3 residues: CSARDSSGRHEQYF. CDR3 sequence (DNA): TGCAGTGCTAGAGATAGTAGCGGGAGACACGAGCAGTACTTC. The gene calls are TRBV20-1 and TRBJ2-7, with 9 positions matching TRBD2. Germline CDR1 and CDR2: DFQATT and SNEGSKA (reference sequence). V dropped 0 bases and J dropped 5; count of bases not matched to a gene: 5. There are 14 residues in the CDR3.

The table lists this clonotype with a few counts. This chain connects TRBV7-6 to TRBJ2-1, with D possibly TRBD2 on 6 matching bases. Germline CDR1 reads SGHVS; CDR2 reads FNYEAQ. The CDR3 totals 16 residues. The V gene lost 5 bases and the J gene lost 6 bases, with 20 bases spanning the gap. For the CDR3, the DNA is TGTGCCAGCAGCCAGTTACTAGCCCTTCGCATCAATGAGCAGTTCTTC. This gives the protein CASSQLLALRINEQFF.

This clonotype has a count of ten or more. The chain combines TRBV2 with TRBJ2-1; 10 positions match TRBD2. The CDR3 runs 16 residues. Trimming at V came to 2 bases and at J to 5 bases, leaving 6 bases not matched to a gene. Germline V gene lookup returns CDR1 SNHLY and CDR2 FYNNEI. CDR3 nucleotides: TGTGCCAGCAGTGAATATGGGGGACTAGCGAACAATGAGCAGTTCTTC. This gives the protein CASSEYGGLANNEQFF. The full variable domain, in which reference TRBV2 and TRBJ2-1 provide the parts outside the CDR3, is EPEVTQTPSHQVTQMGQEVILRCVPISNHLYFYWYRQILGQKVEFLVSFYNNEISEKSEIFDDQFSVERPDGSNFTLKIRSTKLEDSAMYFCASSEYGGLANNEQFFGPGTRLTVL.

In this sample, this clonotype turned up many times. The chain combines TRBV11-2 with TRBJ2-3; unclear D gene. Trimming removed 2 bases from V and 1 base from J, with 10 bases in between. The CDR3 is 15 residues long. Germline-derived CDR1 and CDR2 are SGHAT and FQNNGV. The CDR3 DNA is TGTGCCAGCAGCTTATGGGTTGCTGGCACAGATACGCAGTATTTT. Residues: CASSLWVAGTDTQYF. Looking up the rest from reference TRBV11-2 and TRBJ2-3 gives the full variable domain: EAGVAQSPRYKIIEKRQSVAFWCNPISGHATLYWYQQILGQGPKLLIQFQNNGVVDDSQLPKDRFSAERLKGVDSTLKIQPAKLEDSAVYLCASSLWVAGTDTQYFGPGTRLTVL.

This clonotype has a handful of counts. CDR3 bases: TGCAGTGCTAGAAATAGAGCGGGGGGCACTTACAATGAGCAGTTCTTC. Translation: CSARNRAGGTYNEQFF. This chain connects TRBV20-1 to TRBJ2-1; TRBD2 aligns across 9 bases. After removal of 2 bases from V and 4 bases from J, the junction contained 9 bases not matched to a gene. This CDR3 is 16 amino acids long. Germline V gene sequence: CDR1 DFQATT, CDR2 SNEGSKA (reference sequence).

The table lists this clonotype with a few counts. The chain uses TRBV30 and TRBJ1-1, with 10 nucleotides matching TRBD1. The CDR3 is 12 amino acids. The germline V gene encodes CDR1 GTSNPN and CDR2 SVGIG (reference sequence). V lost 4 bases, J lost 11 bases, and 7 bases stayed unmatched. The CDR3 sequence is CAWTGQGKLAFF. As DNA, the CDR3 is TGTGCCTGGACGGGACAGGGGAAGTTGGCTTTCTTT.

This clonotype has just a few counts. This chain connects TRBV6-1 to TRBJ2-1; D is perhaps TRBD2 (5 bases). The ends were cut back, 2 bases at V and 7 bases at J, with 21 bases in the middle. Germline V gene sequence: CDR1 MNHNS, CDR2 SASEGT. The CDR3 length is 17 residues. CDR3 amino acids: CASSERPPSSLANEQFF. The DNA of the CDR3 is TGTGCCAGCAGTGAACGCCCTCCTAGCTCCTTGGCGAATGAGCAGTTCTTC.

The V and J genes are TRBV6-5 and TRBJ2-7, with D uncertain. Trimming shortened V by 0 bases and J by 2 bases, and 14 bases separated the two germline ends. The V gene's germline CDR1 is MNHEY and CDR2 SVGAGI. The CDR3 length is 16 residues. Here the CDR3 reads CASSYSGGIKPYEQYF. The CDR3 DNA sequence: TGTGCCAGCAGTTACTCTGGCGGTATCAAGCCCTACGAGCAGTACTTC.